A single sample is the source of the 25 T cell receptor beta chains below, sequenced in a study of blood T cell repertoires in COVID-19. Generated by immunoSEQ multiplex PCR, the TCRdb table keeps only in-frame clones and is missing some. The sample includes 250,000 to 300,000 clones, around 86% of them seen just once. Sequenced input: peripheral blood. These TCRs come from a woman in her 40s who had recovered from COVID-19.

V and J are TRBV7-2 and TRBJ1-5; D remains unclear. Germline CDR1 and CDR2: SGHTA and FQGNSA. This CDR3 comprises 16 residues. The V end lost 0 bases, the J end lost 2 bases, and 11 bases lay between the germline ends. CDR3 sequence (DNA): TGTGCCAGCAGCTTAGCGCGAGGGTATGGCAATCAGCCCCAGCATTTT. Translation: CASSLARGYGNQPQHF.

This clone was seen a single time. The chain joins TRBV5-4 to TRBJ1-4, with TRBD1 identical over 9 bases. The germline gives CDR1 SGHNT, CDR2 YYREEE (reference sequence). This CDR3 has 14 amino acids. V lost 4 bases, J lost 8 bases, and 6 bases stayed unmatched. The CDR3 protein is CASSLDRGGEKLFF. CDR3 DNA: TGTGCCAGCAGCCTGGACAGGGGCGGGGAAAAACTGTTTTTT.

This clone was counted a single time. The CDR3 spells CASSLAGHAGNTIYF. CDR3 sequence (DNA): TGTGCCAGCAGCTTGGCGGGACATGCAGGAAACACCATATATTTT. The chain combines TRBV5-8 with TRBJ1-3, with a tentative D call TRBD1 (6 bases). V was pared by 0 bases and J by 4 bases, with 11 bases between. The CDR3 runs 15 residues. CDR1 and CDR2 (germline): SGHTS, YDEGEE.

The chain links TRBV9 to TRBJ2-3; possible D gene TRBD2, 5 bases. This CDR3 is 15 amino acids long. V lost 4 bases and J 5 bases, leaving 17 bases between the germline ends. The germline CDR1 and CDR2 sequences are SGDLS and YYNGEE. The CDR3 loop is CASSSTQVRGDTQYF. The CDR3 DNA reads TGTGCCAGCAGCTCCACGCAGGTACGGGGAGATACGCAGTATTTT.

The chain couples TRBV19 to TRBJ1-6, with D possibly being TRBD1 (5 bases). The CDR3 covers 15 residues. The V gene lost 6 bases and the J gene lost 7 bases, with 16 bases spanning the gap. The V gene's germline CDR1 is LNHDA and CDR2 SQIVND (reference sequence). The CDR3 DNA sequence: TGTGCCAGTAGGACTTCTTGGGGCTTCAATTCACCCCTCCACTTT. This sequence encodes CASRTSWGFNSPLHF. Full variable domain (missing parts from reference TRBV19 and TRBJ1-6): DGGITQSPKYLFRKEGQNVTLSCEQNLNHDAMYWYRQDPGQGLRLIYYSQIVNDFQKGDIAEGYSVSREKKESFPLTVTSAQKNPTAFYLCASRTSWGFNSPLHFGNGTRLTVT.

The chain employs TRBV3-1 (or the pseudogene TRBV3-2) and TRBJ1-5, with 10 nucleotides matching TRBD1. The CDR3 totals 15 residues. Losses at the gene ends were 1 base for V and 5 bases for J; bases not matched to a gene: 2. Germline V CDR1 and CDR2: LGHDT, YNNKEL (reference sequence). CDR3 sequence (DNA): TGTGCCAGCAGCCAAGGACAGGGGGCGTATCAGCCCCAGCATTTT. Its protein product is CASSQGQGAYQPQHF.

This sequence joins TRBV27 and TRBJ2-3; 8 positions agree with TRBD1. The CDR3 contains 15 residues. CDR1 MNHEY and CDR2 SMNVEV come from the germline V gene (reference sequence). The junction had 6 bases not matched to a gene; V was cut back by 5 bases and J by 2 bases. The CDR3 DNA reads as TGTGCCAGCAGTCCACAGGGGGGATACACAGATACGCAGTATTTT. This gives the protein CASSPQGGYTDTQYF.

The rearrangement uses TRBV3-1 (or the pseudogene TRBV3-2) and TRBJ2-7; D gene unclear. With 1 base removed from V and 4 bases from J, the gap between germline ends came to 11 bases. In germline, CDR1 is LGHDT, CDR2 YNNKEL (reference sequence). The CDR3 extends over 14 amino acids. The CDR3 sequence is CASSQAGFLYEQYF. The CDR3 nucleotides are TGTGCCAGCAGCCAAGCCGGGTTCCTATACGAGCAGTACTTC.

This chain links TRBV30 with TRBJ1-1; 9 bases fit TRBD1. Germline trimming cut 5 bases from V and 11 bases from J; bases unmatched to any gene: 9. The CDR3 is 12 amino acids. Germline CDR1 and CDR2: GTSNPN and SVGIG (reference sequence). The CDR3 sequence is CAWGIQGARAFF. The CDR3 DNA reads TGTGCCTGGGGGATACAGGGGGCGAGGGCTTTCTTT.

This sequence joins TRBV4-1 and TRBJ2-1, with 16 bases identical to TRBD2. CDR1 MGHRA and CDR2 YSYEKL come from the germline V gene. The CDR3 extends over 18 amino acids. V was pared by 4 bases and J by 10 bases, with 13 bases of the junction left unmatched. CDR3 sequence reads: CASSLGLAGGFEVQEQFF. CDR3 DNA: TGCGCCAGCAGCCTGGGACTAGCGGGGGGGTTCGAGGTCCAAGAGCAGTTCTTC.

DNA for the CDR3: TGTGCCAGCTCACCGGACAGGCTAAACACTGAAGCTTTCTTT. Its protein product is CASSPDRLNTEAFF. The chain recombines TRBV18 with TRBJ1-1, with TRBD1 identical over 7 bases. Unmatched junction bases numbered 3, after V lost 3 bases and J lost 2 bases. The CDR3 totals 14 residues. CDR1 is KGHSH and CDR2 is LQKENI in the germline V gene. Drawing the rest from reference TRBV18 and TRBJ1-1, the complete variable domain is NAGVMQNPRHLVRRRGQEARLRCSPMKGHSHVYWYRQLPEEGLKFMVYLQKENIIDESGMPKERFSAEFPKEGPSILRIQQVVRGDSAAYFCASSPDRLNTEAFFGQGTRLTVV.

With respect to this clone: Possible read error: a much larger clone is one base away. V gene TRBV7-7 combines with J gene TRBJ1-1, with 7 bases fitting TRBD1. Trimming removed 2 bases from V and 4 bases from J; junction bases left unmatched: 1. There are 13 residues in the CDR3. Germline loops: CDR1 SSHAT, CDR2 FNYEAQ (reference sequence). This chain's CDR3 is CASSLSGGTEAFF. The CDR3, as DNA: TGTGCCAGCAGCTTATCAGGGGGCACTGAAGCTTTCTTT.

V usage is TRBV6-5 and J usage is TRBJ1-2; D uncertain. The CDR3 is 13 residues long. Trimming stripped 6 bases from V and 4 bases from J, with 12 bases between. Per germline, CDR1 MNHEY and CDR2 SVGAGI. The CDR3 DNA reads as TGTGCCAGCAGGTCCCCGGGATTCTATGGCTACACCTTC. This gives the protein CASRSPGFYGYTF.

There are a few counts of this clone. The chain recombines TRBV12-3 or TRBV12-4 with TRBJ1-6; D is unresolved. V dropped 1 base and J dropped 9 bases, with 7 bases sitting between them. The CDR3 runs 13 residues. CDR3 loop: CASSLEAGSPLHF. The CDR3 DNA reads TGTGCCAGCAGTTTAGAGGCGGGTTCACCCCTCCACTTT.

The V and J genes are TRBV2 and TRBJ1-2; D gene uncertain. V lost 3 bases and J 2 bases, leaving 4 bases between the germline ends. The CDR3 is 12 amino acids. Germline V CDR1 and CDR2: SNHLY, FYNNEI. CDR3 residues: CASSDRNYGYTF. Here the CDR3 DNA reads TGTGCCAGCAGTGACAGGAACTATGGCTACACCTTC.

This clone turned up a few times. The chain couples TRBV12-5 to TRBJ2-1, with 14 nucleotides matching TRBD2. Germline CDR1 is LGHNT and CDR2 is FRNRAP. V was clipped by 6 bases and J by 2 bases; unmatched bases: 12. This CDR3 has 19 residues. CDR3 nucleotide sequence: TGTGCTAGTGGAGCCTCACCCGGGACTAGCGGGGGTACCTACAATGAGCAGTTCTTC. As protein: CASGASPGTSGGTYNEQFF.

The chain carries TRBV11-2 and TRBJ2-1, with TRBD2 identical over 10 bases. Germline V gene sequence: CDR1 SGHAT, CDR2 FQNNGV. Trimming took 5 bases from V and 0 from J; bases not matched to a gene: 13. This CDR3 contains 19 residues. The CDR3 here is CASSLLRVAGGPSYNEQFF. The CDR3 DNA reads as TGTGCCAGCAGCCTGCTTCGGGTAGCGGGGGGCCCCTCCTACAATGAGCAGTTCTTC.

The CDR3 bases are TGCGCCAGCAGCCGCGGGACTACCGGAGGGGGAGATACGCAGTATTTT. Its translation: CASSRGTTGGGDTQYF. The gene calls are TRBV5-1 and TRBJ2-3; D possibly corresponds to TRBD2 (7 bases). Germline assignment: CDR1 SGHRS and CDR2 YFSETQ. V lost 4 bases, J lost 5 bases, and 20 bases lay in between. CDR3 length: 16 residues.

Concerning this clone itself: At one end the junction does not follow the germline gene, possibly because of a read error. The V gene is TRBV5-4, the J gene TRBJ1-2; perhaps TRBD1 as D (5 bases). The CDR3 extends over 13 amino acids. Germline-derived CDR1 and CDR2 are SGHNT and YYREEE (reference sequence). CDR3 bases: TGTGCCAGCAGCTTGGAGGGGCACTACGGCTACACCTTC. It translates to CASSLEGHYGYTF.

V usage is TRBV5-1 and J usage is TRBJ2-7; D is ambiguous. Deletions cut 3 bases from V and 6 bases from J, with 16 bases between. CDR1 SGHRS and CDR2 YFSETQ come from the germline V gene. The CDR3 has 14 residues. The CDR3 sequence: CASSSSGVFGEQYF. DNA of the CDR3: TGCGCCAGCAGCTCGTCAGGCGTATTTGGCGAGCAGTACTTC. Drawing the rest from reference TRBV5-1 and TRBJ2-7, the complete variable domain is KAGVTQTPRYLIKTRGQQVTLSCSPISGHRSVSWYQQTPGQGLQFLFEYFSETQRNKGNFPGRFSGRQFSNSRSEMNVSTLELGDSALYLCASSSSGVFGEQYFGPGTRLTVT.

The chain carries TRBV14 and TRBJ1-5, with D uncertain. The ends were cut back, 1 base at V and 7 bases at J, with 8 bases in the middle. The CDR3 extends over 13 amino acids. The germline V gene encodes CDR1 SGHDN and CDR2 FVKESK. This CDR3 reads CASSQGVHQPQHF. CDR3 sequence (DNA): TGTGCCAGCAGCCAAGGAGTCCACCAGCCCCAGCATTTT.

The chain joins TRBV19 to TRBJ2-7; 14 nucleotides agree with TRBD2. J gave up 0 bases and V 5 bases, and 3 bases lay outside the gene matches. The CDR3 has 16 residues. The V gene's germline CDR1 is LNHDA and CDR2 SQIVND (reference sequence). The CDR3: CASSPGTSGGSYEQYF. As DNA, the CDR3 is TGTGCCAGTAGTCCCGGGACTAGCGGGGGCTCCTACGAGCAGTACTTC.

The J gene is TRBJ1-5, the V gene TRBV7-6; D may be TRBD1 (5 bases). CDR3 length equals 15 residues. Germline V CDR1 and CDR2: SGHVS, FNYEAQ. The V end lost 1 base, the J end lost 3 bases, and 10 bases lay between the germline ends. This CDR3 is CASSLGAGSNQPQHF. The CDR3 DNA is TGTGCCAGCAGCTTAGGTGCAGGGTCCAATCAGCCCCAGCATTTT.

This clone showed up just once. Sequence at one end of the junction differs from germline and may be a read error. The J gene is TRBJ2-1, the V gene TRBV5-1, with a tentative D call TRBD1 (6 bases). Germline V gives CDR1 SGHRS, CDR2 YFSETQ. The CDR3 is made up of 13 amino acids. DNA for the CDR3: TGCACCAGCAGCCTCAGGGGCCCCAATGAGCAGTTCTTC. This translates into CTSSLRGPNEQFF.

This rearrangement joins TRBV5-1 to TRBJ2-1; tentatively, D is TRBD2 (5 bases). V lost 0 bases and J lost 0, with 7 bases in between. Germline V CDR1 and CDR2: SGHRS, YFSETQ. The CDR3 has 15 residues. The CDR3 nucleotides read TGCGCCAGCAGCTTGGCGGGGAACTCCTACAATGAGCAGTTCTTC. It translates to CASSLAGNSYNEQFF.